These T cell receptor beta chains were read from a single sample in a study of CD8 T cells in ankylosing spondylitis. TCRdb itself ran the 5' RACE reads through MiXCR, one entry per CDR3 protein. This table has 150,000 to 200,000 distinct CDR3 sequences, around 10% appearing once. Sequencing was done on a sample of blood, either unsorted or a sorted T cell fraction (not recorded which). These receptor sequences come from a male donor with ankylosing spondylitis or in good health (not recorded which). CDR3s include the opening cysteine and the closing phenylalanine or tryptophan. The order of the fields is clone size, CDR3 length, V gene, J gene, D gene, CDR3 DNA, CDR3 protein. A D gene is named only where the DNA matches it firmly. Only some rows state a clone size, as once, few, many or a class for expanded clones.

>.|14|TRBV10-2|TRBJ1-6|TRBD1
TGCGCCAGCAGCTTGGACAGGAATGATTCACCCCTCCACTTT
CASSLDRNDSPLHF
>few|21|TRBV7-8|TRBJ1-4|.
TGTGCCAGCAGCTTAGAATTGTCGGGGCAGGGAGGAAGGAAAACTAATGAAAAACTGTTTTTT
CASSLELSGQGGRKTNEKLFF
>.|18|TRBV6-2/TRBV6-3|TRBJ2-7|TRBD1
TGTGCCAGCACCCCAGACAGGGTCAAGAGCTTTATTTCCTACGAGCAGTACTTC
CASTPDRVKSFISYEQYF
>.|12|TRBV7-9|TRBJ1-2|.
TGTGCCAGCGCAGGAAACACCTATGGCTACACCTTC
CASAGNTYGYTF
>many|11|TRBV6-1|TRBJ2-4|.
TGTGCCAGCAGCTTACCTAACATTCAGTACTTC
CASSLPNIQYF
>many|15|TRBV5-1|TRBJ1-1|.
TGCGCCAGCAGCCCAGACGTTGCGCGGGGCACTGAAGCTTTCTTT
CASSPDVARGTEAFF
>many|13|TRBV5-1|TRBJ1-2|.
TGCGCCAGCAGCTTGGAAGGGGTATCTGGCTACACCTTC
CASSLEGVSGYTF
>.|19|TRBV12-3/TRBV12-4|TRBJ2-1|TRBD2
TGTGCCATCTGTCACTCCGCGATGGTGGGACTAGCGAGGTACAATGAGCAGTTCTTC
CAICHSAMVGLARYNEQFF
>many|18|TRBV5-1|TRBJ1-3|TRBD1
TGCGCCAGCAGATCCGGTGGACAGGGATATGGGTCTGGAAACACCATATATTTT
CASRSGGQGYGSGNTIYF
>many|14|TRBV2|TRBJ1-4|.
TGTGCCAGCAGCGCAGGGTTGACTAATGAAAAACTGTTTTTT
CASSAGLTNEKLFF
>few|14|TRBV7-6|TRBJ1-6|TRBD1
TGTGCCAGCAGCGTAACAGGGGGCGATTCACCCCTCCACTTT
CASSVTGGDSPLHF
>many|15|TRBV6-1|TRBJ2-7|TRBD1
TGTGCCAGCAGCGGGGACAGGGTGGGATCGCGCGAGCAGTACTTC
CASSGDRVGSREQYF
>many|17|TRBV15|TRBJ2-1|TRBD2
TGTGCCACCAGAACGGGGTCGGGACTAGCGGGAACTAATGAGCAGTTCTTC
CATRTGSGLAGTNEQFF
>many|16|TRBV5-6|TRBJ2-2|TRBD1
TGTGCCAGCAGCCCGGGACAGGATATTTACACCGGGGAGCTGTTTTTT
CASSPGQDIYTGELFF
>few|14|TRBV29-1|TRBJ2-2|TRBD1
TGCAGCGTTCGACAGGGGTCTAACACCGGGGAGCTGTTTTTT
CSVRQGSNTGELFF
>few|14|TRBV7-2|TRBJ2-2|.
TGTGCCAGCAGCTTAGCATCGAACACCGGGGAGCTGTTTTTT
CASSLASNTGELFF
>many|16|TRBV4-3|TRBJ2-7|TRBD1
TGCGCCAGCAGCCAAGAAGGGACAGGGGTCTCCTACGAGCAGTACTTC
CASSQEGTGVSYEQYF
>many|14|TRBV25-1|TRBJ2-2|.
TGTGCCAGCAGTGATCGGCACTACGGCGGGGAGCTGTTTTTT
CASSDRHYGGELFF
>few|13|TRBV7-8|TRBJ2-5|.
TGTGCCAGCAGCTTAGCAGGGTTGGAGACCCAGTACTTC
CASSLAGLETQYF
>few|15|TRBV5-1|TRBJ1-1|.
TGCGCCAGCAGCCCAAGGGCTGGGGGCTTCGCTGAAGCTTTCTTT
CASSPRAGGFAEAFF
>many|16|TRBV7-6|TRBJ2-5|TRBD2
TGTGCCAGCAGCTGGGGGACTAGCGGGTATTCAGAGACCCAGTACTTC
CASSWGTSGYSETQYF
>many|16|TRBV25-1|TRBJ2-3|.
TGTGCCAGCAGTGAATTTCTTGCTATGAGCGCAGATACGCAGTATTTT
CASSEFLAMSADTQYF
>few|18|TRBV6-5|TRBJ1-1|.
TGTGCCAGCAGTTACTCCGGGCTTTTTACAGGGTTGAACACTGAAGCTTTCTTT
CASSYSGLFTGLNTEAFF
>.|12|TRBV20-1|TRBJ1-4|.
TGCAGTGCTAGGGGTACTTGGGAAAAACTGTTTTTT
CSARGTWEKLFF
>many|13|TRBV2|TRBJ2-1|.
TGTGCCAGCAGTGTGACACCGCACAATGAGCAGTTCTTC
CASSVTPHNEQFF
>many|15|TRBV20-1|TRBJ2-3|.
TGCAGTGCTAGAGATTCGAGTTTTTCCACAGATACGCAGTATTTT
CSARDSSFSTDTQYF
>.|17|TRBV20-1|TRBJ1-6|.
TGCAGTGCTAGAGATCCCCTCCAGGGCGCTCGAAATTCACCCCTCCACTTT
CSARDPLQGARNSPLHF
>many|15|TRBV29-1|TRBJ2-1|TRBD2
TGCAGCGTTGGAGGCCATCCGGGAGGGTACAATGAGCAGTTCTTC
CSVGGHPGGYNEQFF
>.|19|TRBV19|TRBJ2-1|.
TGTGCCAGTAGTATCGCAAGGGTGGCTATACCGCGGCAGAGCAATGAGCAGTTCTTC
CASSIARVAIPRQSNEQFF
>many|14|TRBV6-2/TRBV6-3|TRBJ2-7|TRBD2
TGTGCCAGCAGTTACTTAGCGGGAAGCTACGAGCAGTACTTC
CASSYLAGSYEQYF
>many|14|TRBV28|TRBJ2-7|.
TGTGCCAGCAGGGGGGACGGTATCTCCTACGAGCAGTACTTC
CASRGDGISYEQYF
>.|15|TRBV5-1|TRBJ2-3|TRBD2
TGCGCCAGCAGCGCAGGGACTAGCGGGTCACATACGCAGTATTTT
CASSAGTSGSHTQYF
>many|15|TRBV6-5|TRBJ1-5|.
TGTGCCAGCAGTTACTCAGATAATAGCAATCAGCCCCAGCATTTT
CASSYSDNSNQPQHF
>few|15|TRBV11-2|TRBJ2-3|TRBD2
TGTGCCAGCAGCTACACTAGCGGGGAGGCAGATACGCAGTATTTT
CASSYTSGEADTQYF
>.|15|TRBV7-9|TRBJ2-2|.
TGTGCCAGCAGCCCAAGACGGGGGAACACCGGGGAGCTGTTTTTT
CASSPRRGNTGELFF
>many|15|TRBV27|TRBJ1-1|TRBD1
TGTGCCAGCAGTTCCCCCGGGACAGTGAACACTGAAGCTTTCTTT
CASSSPGTVNTEAFF
>.|13|TRBV20-1|TRBJ2-1|.
TGCAGTGCTCTATCGACCGGATTCAATGAGCAGTTCTTC
CSALSTGFNEQFF
>many|15|TRBV5-1|TRBJ1-4|.
TGCGCCAGCAGCTTGGGACCGACGCAGGGAGAAAAACTGTTTTTT
CASSLGPTQGEKLFF
>.|15|TRBV9|TRBJ2-3|TRBD1
TGTGCCAGCAGCGTAGTAGGGGGCGCGACAGATACGCAGTATTTT
CASSVVGGATDTQYF
>many|15|TRBV15|TRBJ2-5|.
TGTGCCACCAGCAGGGCGACAGTCAGACAAGAGACCCAGTACTTC
CATSRATVRQETQYF
>many|16|TRBV5-1|TRBJ1-1|.
TGCGCCAGCAGCTTGGCCGGCCAGGGGTTAAACACTGAAGCTTTCTTT
CASSLAGQGLNTEAFF
>few|15|TRBV7-2|TRBJ1-6|.
TGTGCCAGCAGCCCCATCACGGGTAGGGGCTCACCCCTCCACTTT
CASSPITGRGSPLHF
>once|14|TRBV9|TRBJ1-6|.
TGTGCCAGCAGCGAAATAGAGAGGGCAACGACCCTCCACTTT
CASSEIERATTLHF
>many|14|TRBV12-3/TRBV12-4|TRBJ2-1|.
TGTGCCAGCAGTTTAGCGGGAGGACGGATAGAGCAGTTCTTC
CASSLAGGRIEQFF